This T cell receptor (beta chain) originates from a study of beta chain features in type 1 diabetes. Study-level information: Regarding age, gender and cell yields, patients proved similar to healthy donors. Study-level points and caveats: High-TCR-expressing cells could be over-represented by cDNA sequencing. Patients with Type 1 diabetes showed moderately but significantly shorter TCRB CDR3s in all four CD4+ subsets.

What was sequenced were expressed TCRB transcripts, since all of the isolated RNA had been reverse transcribed. The table came from immunoSEQ multiplex PCR; TCRdb's copy has only in-frame clones and leaves some out. The sample lists about 650,000 clones, roughly an eighth seen once, with 0.09% to 0.15% in the top ten. The CDR3 contains 16 residues. Trimming cost V 0 bases and J 3 bases, with 15 bases left between them. Germline V gene lookup returns CDR1 SGHTA and CDR2 FQGNSA. Sorted populations all exceeded 98% purity. This clone was seen a handful of times. What it binds is not known. Sequencing was carried out using naive CD4+ T cells from blood. The receptor's source is a man younger than 40 with type 1 diabetes. V usage is TRBV7-2 and J usage is TRBJ2-7; D is perhaps TRBD2 (6 bases). CDR3 DNA sequence: TGTGCCAGCAGCTTAGCGAGGGCTAGCGTAATCTACGAGCAGTACTTC. Protein product: CASSLARASVIYEQYF.